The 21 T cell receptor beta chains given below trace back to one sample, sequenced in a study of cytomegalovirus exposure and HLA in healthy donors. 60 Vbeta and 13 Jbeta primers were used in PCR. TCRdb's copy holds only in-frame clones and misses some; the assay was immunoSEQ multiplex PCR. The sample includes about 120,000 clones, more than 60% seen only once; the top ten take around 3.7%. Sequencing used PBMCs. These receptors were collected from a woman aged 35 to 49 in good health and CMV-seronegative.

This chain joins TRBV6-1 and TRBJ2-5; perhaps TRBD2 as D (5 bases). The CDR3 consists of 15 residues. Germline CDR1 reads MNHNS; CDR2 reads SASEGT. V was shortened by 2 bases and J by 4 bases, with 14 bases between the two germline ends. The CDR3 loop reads CASSEPRGWGETQYF. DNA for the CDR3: TGTGCCAGCAGTGAACCCCGGGGTTGGGGAGAGACCCAGTACTTC.

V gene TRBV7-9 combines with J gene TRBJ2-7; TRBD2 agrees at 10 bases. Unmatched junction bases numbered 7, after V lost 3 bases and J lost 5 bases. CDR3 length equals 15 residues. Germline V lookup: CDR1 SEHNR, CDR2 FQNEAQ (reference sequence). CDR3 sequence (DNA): TGTGCCAGCAGCTTCCCAAGCGGGGGGGCCGACGAGCAGTACTTC. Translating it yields CASSFPSGGADEQYF.

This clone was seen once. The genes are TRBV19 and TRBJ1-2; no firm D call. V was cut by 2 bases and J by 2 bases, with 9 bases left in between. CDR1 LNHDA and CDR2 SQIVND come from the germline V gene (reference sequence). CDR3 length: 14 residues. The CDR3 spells CASSIQTENYGYTF. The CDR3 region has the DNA TGTGCCAGTAGTATACAAACAGAGAACTATGGCTACACCTTC. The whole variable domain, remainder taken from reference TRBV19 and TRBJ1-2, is DGGITQSPKYLFRKEGQNVTLSCEQNLNHDAMYWYRQDPGQGLRLIYYSQIVNDFQKGDIAEGYSVSREKKESFPLTVTSAQKNPTAFYLCASSIQTENYGYTFGSGTRLTVV.

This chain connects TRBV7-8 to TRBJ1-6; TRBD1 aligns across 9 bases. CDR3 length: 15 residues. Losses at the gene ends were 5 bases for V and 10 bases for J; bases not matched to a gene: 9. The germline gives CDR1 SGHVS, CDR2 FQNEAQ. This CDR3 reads CASSPRGTGSSPLHF. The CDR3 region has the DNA TGTGCCAGCAGCCCTAGGGGGACAGGGTCCTCACCCCTCCACTTT.

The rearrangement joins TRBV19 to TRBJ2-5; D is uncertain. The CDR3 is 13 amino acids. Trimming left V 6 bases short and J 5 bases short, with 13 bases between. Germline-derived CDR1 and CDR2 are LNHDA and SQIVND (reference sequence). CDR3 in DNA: TGTGCCAGTAGGACCCCCGCCGGGGAGACCCAGTACTTC. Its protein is CASRTPAGETQYF.

CDR3 residues: CASSLGPRDQETQYF. Here the CDR3 DNA reads TGTGCCAGCAGCTTAGGGCCCCGGGATCAAGAGACCCAGTACTTC. The chain employs TRBV13 and TRBJ2-5, with a possible D match to TRBD2 (5 bases). The CDR3 is made up of 15 amino acids. The ends were cut back, 0 bases at V and 2 bases at J, with 10 bases in the middle. Germline V lookup: CDR1 PRHDT, CDR2 FYEKMQ (reference sequence).

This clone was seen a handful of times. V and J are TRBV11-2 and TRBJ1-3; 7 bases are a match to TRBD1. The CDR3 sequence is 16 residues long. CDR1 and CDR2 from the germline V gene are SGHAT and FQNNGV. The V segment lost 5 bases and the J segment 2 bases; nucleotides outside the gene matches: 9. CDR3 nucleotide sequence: TGTGCCAGCAGCCCTAAAGACAGGGTAACTGGAAACACCATATATTTT. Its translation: CASSPKDRVTGNTIYF.

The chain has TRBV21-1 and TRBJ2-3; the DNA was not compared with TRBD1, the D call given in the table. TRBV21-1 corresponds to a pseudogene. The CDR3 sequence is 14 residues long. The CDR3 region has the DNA TGTGCCAGCTCACAGGGCTCCCCCACAGATACGCAGTATTTT. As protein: CASSQGSPTDTQYF.

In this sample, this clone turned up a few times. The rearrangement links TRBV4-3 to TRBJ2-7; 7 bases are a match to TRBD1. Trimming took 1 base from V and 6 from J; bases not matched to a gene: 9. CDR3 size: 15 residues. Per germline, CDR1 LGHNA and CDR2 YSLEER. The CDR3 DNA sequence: TGCGCCAGCAGCCAAGCTGAGACAGGGTATTCCGAGCAGTACTTC. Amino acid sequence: CASSQAETGYSEQYF.

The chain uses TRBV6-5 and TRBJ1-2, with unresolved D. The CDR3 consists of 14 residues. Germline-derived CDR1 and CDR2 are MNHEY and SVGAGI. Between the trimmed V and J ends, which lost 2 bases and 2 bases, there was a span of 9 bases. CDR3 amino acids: CASSYVAGNYGYTF. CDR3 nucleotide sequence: TGTGCCAGCAGTTACGTAGCGGGGAACTATGGCTACACCTTC.

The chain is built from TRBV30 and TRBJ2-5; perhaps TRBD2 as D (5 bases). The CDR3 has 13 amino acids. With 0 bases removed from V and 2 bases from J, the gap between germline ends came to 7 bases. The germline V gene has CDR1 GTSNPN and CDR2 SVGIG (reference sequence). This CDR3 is CAWSVRGQETQYF. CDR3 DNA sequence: TGTGCCTGGAGTGTACGGGGACAAGAGACCCAGTACTTC.

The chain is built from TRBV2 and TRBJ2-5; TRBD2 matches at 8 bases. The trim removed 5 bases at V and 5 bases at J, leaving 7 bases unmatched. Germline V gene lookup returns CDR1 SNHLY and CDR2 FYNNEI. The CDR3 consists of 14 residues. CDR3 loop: CASSRGGVEETQYF. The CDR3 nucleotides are TGTGCCAGCAGTCGGGGGGGAGTTGAGGAGACCCAGTACTTC. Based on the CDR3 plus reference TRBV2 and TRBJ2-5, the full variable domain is EPEVTQTPSHQVTQMGQEVILRCVPISNHLYFYWYRQILGQKVEFLVSFYNNEISEKSEIFDDQFSVERPDGSNFTLKIRSTKLEDSAMYFCASSRGGVEETQYFGPGTRLLVL.

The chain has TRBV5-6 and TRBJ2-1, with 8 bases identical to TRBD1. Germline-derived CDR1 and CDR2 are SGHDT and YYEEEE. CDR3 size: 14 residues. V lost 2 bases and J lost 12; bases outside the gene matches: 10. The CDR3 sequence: CASSFGQGVRRQFF. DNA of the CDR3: TGTGCCAGCAGCTTTGGACAGGGCGTAAGGAGGCAGTTCTTC.

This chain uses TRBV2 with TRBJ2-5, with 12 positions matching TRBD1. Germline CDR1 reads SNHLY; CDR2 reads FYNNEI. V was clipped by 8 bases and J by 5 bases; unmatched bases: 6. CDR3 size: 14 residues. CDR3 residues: CASGGQGAFETQYF. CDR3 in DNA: TGTGCCAGCGGGGGACAGGGGGCTTTCGAGACCCAGTACTTC.

CDR3 sequence reads: CAIMTSGNNEQFF. CDR3 bases: TGTGCCATCATGACTAGCGGAAACAATGAGCAGTTCTTC. The chain links TRBV10-3 to TRBJ2-1; 9 bases map to TRBD2. Germline V gene lookup returns CDR1 ENHRY and CDR2 SYGVKD. Trimming cost V 7 bases and J 5 bases; bases outside gene matches: 3. This CDR3 has 13 residues.

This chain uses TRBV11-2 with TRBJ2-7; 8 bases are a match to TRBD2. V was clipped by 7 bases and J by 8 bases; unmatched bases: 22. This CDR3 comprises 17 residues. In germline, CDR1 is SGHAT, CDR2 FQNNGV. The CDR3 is CASKSLRGGGDRGKQYF. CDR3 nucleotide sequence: TGTGCCAGCAAAAGCTTACGGGGGGGCGGGGACCGGGGCAAGCAGTACTTC.

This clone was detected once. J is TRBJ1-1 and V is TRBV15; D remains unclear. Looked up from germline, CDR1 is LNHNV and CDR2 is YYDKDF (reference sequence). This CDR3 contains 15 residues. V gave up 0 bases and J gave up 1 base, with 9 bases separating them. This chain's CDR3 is CATSRDLTPNTEAFF. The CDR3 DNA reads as TGTGCCACCAGCAGAGATCTGACTCCGAACACTGAAGCTTTCTTT.

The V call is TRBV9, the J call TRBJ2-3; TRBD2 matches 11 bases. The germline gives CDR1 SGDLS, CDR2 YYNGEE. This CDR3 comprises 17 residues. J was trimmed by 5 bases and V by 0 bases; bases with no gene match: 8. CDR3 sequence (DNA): TGTGCCAGCAGCGTAGTGCCGGCTAGCGGGGGGTTAGATACGCAGTATTTT. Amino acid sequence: CASSVVPASGGLDTQYF.

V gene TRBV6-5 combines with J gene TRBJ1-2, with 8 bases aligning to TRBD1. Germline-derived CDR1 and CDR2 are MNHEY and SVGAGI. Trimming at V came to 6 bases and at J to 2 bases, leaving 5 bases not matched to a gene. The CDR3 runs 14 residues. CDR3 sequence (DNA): TGTGCCAGCAGGGACACAGGGGGAAACTATGGCTACACCTTC. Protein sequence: CASRDTGGNYGYTF.

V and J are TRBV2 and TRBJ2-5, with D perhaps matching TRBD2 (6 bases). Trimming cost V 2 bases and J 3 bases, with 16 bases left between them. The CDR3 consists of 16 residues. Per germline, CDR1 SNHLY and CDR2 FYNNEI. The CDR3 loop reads CASSEWWRGNKETQYF. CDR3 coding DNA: TGTGCCAGCAGTGAATGGTGGCGGGGCAACAAAGAGACCCAGTACTTC.

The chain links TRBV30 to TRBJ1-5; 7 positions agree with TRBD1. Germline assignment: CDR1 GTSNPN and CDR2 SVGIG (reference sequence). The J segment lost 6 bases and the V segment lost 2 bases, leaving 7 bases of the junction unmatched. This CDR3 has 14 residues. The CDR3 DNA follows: TGTGCCTGGAGTACTCGTAGGGGGCTTCAGCCCCAGCATTTT. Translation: CAWSTRRGLQPQHF.